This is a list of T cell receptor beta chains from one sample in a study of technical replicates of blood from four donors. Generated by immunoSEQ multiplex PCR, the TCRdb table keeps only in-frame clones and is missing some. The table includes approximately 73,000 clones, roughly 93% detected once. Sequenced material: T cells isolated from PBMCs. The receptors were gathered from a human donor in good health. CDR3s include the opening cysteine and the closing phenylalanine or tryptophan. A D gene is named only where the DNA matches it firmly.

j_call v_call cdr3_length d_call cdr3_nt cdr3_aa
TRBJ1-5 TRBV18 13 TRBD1 TGTGCCAGCTCGGGGGACAGGGGCCAGCCCCAGCATTTT CASSGDRGQPQHF
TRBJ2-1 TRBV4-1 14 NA TGCGCCAGCAGCCAAGGGGCTCATTACAATGAGCAGTTCTTC CASSQGAHYNEQFF
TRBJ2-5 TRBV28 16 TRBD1 TGTGCCAGCAGTTCCTCTAGGGACAGGGGTGAAGAGACCCAGTACTTC CASSSSRDRGEETQYF
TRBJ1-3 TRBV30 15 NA TGTGCCTGGAGTTGGGGGGGAAACTCTGGAAACACCATATATTTT CAWSWGGNSGNTIYF
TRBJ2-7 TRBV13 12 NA TGTGCCAGCAGCTTAGGTGGCGGGGAGCAGTACTTC CASSLGGGEQYF
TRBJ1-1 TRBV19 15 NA TGTGCCAGTAGTATACAGGGGAGGGGGAACACTGAAGCTTTCTTT CASSIQGRGNTEAFF
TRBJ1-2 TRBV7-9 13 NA TGTGCCAGCAGTCTCCTGGGGGAGGGAGGCTACACCTTC CASSLLGEGGYTF
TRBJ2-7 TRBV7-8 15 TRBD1 TGTGCCAGCAGCTTTGACAGGGGGAGCTCCTACGAGCAGTACTTC CASSFDRGSSYEQYF
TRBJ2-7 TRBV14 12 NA TGTGCCAGCAGCCAACAGGGCTACGAGCAGTACTTC CASSQQGYEQYF
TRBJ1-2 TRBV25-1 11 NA TGTGCCAGCAGCAGCGGTGCGGGCTACACCTTC CASSSGAGYTF
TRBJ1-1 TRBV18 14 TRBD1 TGTGCCAGCTCACTGCAGGGGGTCTTCACTGAAGCTTTCTTT CASSLQGVFTEAFF
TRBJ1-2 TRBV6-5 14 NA TGTGCCAGCAGTTACTCTTGGGGAGCGTACGGCTACACCTTC CASSYSWGAYGYTF
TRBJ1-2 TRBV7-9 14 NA TGTGCCAGCAGCTTTGGGGGGTCCTACTATGGCTACACCTTC CASSFGGSYYGYTF
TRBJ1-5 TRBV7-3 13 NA TGTGCCAGCAGCTCTGACAGAGATCAGCCCCAGCATTTT CASSSDRDQPQHF
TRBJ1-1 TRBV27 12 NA TGTGCCAGCAGTTCCGGGAACACTGAAGCTTTCTTT CASSSGNTEAFF
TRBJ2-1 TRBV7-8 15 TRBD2 TGTGCCAGCAGCTCGGGACTAGCGGGAGGACGTGAGCAGTTCTTC CASSSGLAGGREQFF
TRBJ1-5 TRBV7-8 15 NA TGTGCCAGCAGCTGGGGGGGTGGTGGCAATCAGCCCCAGCATTTT CASSWGGGGNQPQHF
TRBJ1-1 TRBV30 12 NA TGTGCCTGGAGTGGGTTAGTGACTGAAGCTTTCTTT CAWSGLVTEAFF
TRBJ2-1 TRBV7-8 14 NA TGTGCCAGCAGCTTAGAGGAGAACTACAATGAGCAGTTCTTC CASSLEENYNEQFF
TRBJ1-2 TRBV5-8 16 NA TGTGCCAGCAGCGTGGGACAAAGAAGCTTTGCCTATGGCTACACCTTC CASSVGQRSFAYGYTF
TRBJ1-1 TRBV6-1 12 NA TGTGCCAGCAGTGACGCAAAGGGGGGGGCTTTCTTT CASSDAKGGAFF
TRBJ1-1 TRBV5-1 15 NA TGCGCCAGCAGCCCAGATAATTATTTGGACACTGAAGCTTTCTTT CASSPDNYLDTEAFF
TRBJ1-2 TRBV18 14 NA TGTGCCAGCTCACCACCATCAGGGGTTGATGGCTACACCTTC CASSPPSGVDGYTF
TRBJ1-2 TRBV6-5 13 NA TGTGCCAGCAGTTACAGACATGCAGATGGCTACACCTTC CASSYRHADGYTF
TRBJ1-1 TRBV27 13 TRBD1 TGTGCCAGCAAGGGTCAGGGGGACACTGAAGCTTTCTTT CASKGQGDTEAFF
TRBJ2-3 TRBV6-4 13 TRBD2 TGTGCCAGCAGCGGGACTACCACAGATACGCAGTATTTT CASSGTTTDTQYF
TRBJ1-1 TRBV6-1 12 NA TGTGCCAGCAGGGACAGCCTAACTGAAGCTTTCTTT CASRDSLTEAFF
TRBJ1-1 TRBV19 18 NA TGTGCCAGTAGTATACGGCCCCAACAGAAGGGGATGAACACTGAAGCTTTCTTT CASSIRPQQKGMNTEAFF
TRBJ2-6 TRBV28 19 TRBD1 TGTGCCAGCACCGTCGTGGCTGGCAGGGGGTGGTCTGGGGCCAACGTCCTGACTTTC CASTVVAGRGWSGANVLTF